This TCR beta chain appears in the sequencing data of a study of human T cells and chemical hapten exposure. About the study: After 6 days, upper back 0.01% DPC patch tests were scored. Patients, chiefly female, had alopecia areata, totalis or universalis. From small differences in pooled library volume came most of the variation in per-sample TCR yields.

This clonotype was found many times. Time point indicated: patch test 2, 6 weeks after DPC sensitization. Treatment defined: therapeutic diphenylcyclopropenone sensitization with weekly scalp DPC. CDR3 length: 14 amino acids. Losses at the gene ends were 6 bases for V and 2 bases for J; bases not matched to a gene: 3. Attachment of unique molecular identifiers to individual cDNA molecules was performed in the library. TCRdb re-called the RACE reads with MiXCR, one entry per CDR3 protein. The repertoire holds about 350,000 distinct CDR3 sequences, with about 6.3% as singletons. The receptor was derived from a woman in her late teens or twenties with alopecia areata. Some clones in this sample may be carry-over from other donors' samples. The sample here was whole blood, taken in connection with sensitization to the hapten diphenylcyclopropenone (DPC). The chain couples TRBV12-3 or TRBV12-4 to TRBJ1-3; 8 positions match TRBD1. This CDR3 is CASSYRGAGNTIYF. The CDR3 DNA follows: TGTGCCAGCAGCTACAGGGGGGCTGGAAACACCATATATTTT.